These 5 T cell receptor beta chains originate from one sample sequenced in a study of blood T cell repertoires in COVID-19. Generated by immunoSEQ multiplex PCR, the TCRdb table keeps only in-frame clones and is missing some. The repertoire holds tens of thousands of clones, with more than 75% as singletons. Material for sequencing was peripheral blood. The source is a human donor in a cohort sampled during active COVID-19.

The gene calls are TRBV4-1 and TRBJ2-1, with 8 bases matching TRBD2. The V segment lost 3 bases and the J segment 0 bases; nucleotides outside the gene matches: 4. CDR1 is MGHRA, CDR2 YSYEKL, per germline. CDR3 length: 16 amino acids. CDR3 protein: CASSQLAGSSYNEQFF. In DNA, the CDR3 is TGCGCCAGCAGCCAGTTAGCGGGGTCCTCCTACAATGAGCAGTTCTTC.

This clone turned up a few times. Here the CDR3 DNA reads TGTGCCAGTAGTGCCCAACTAGTACTTGAGCAGTTCTTC. It codes for CASSAQLVLEQFF. The V call is TRBV19, the J call TRBJ2-1; TRBD2 might be the D (5 bases). V was pared by 5 bases and J by 9 bases, with 14 bases between. This CDR3 is built from 13 residues. Germline lookup yields CDR1 LNHDA and CDR2 SQIVND (reference sequence).

This chain links TRBV6-1 with TRBJ1-1; D not resolved. The CDR3 has 15 residues. From germline, CDR1 is MNHNS and CDR2 SASEGT. V was shortened by 3 bases and J by 5 bases, with 16 bases between the two germline ends. CDR3 amino acids: CASSEVRFRGTEAFF. Written as DNA, the CDR3 is TGTGCCAGCAGTGAGGTACGGTTCAGAGGGACTGAAGCTTTCTTT.

This chain joins TRBV6-2 or TRBV6-3 and TRBJ1-3, with a possible D match to TRBD1 (5 bases). Germline lookup yields CDR1 MNHEY and CDR2 SVGEGT. CDR3 length: 14 residues. Trimming shortened V by 6 bases and J by 4 bases, and 13 bases separated the two germline ends. CDR3 sequence: CASSRMTEGNTIYF. CDR3 sequence (DNA): TGTGCCAGCAGCCGCATGACAGAAGGAAACACCATATATTTT.

The sample holds many counts of this clone. The V and J genes are TRBV27 and TRBJ2-3, with 8 bases fitting TRBD2. Looked up from germline, CDR1 is MNHEY and CDR2 is SMNVEV (reference sequence). The V segment lost 3 bases and the J segment 6 bases; nucleotides outside the gene matches: 11. The CDR3 is made up of 16 amino acids. The CDR3 spells CASSFTSGKPQDTQYF. The CDR3 nucleotides read TGTGCCAGCAGTTTTACTAGCGGAAAACCTCAGGATACGCAGTATTTT.